This T cell receptor beta chain is from a study of T cell responses to AZD1222 COVID-19 vaccine. Findings and caveats of the study: White British people made up most donors, females outnumbered males, and clonal diversity was possibly underestimated. Nearly half of spike-specific TCRs reportedly target unmutated variant regions.

V lost 2 bases, J lost 1 base, and 20 bases lay in between. The CDR3 length is 18 residues. Germline V CDR1 and CDR2: SQVTM, ANQGSEA. The table came from immunoSEQ multiplex PCR; TCRdb's copy has only in-frame clones and leaves some out. Of some 60,000 clones listed, more than 60% are singletons. Of note for this clone: Its antigen is undetermined.

Material: peripheral blood, obtained 28 days after the second AZD1222 dose. J is TRBJ2-2 and V is TRBV29-1; perhaps TRBD2 as D (6 bases). This clonotype was obtained from an adult who received the AZD1222 COVID-19 vaccine. DNA for the CDR3: TGCAGCGTTGAATTATCTTTCGGGATCGGGGGGAACACCGGGGAGCTGTTTTTT. It codes for CSVELSFGIGGNTGELFF.